The clone carrying this T cell receptor beta chain was detected ten times or more. The antigen remains undetermined. The sample is drawn from a study of T-cell reconstitution after alpha-beta-depleted transplantation in children. V gave up 4 bases and J gave up 5 bases, with 17 bases separating them. From germline, CDR1 is LGHNA and CDR2 YNFKEQ. CDR3 size: 16 residues. Broader study findings: The main origin of T-cell counts and diversity one year after transplant was newly produced T cells. Several patients had high TCRbeta diversity at day 60; it came from surviving recipient T cells and thymic progenitors. Several hundred expanded graft clones reportedly gave rise to the alpha-beta T cells present about two months after transplant.

TCRbeta library preparation incorporated unique molecular identifiers. Each CDR3 protein gets one entry after TCRdb re-called the PCR reads with MiXCR. The data show about 32,000 distinct CDR3 sequences, 5.5% to 8% seen once. The J gene is TRBJ2-2, the V gene TRBV4-2; TRBD1 or TRBD2 may be the D gene (7 bases each). The sequence was collected from a child less than two years old who had a stem cell transplant for acute myeloid leukemia, so the T cells may come from the graft donor. The material was peripheral blood, obtained 60 days after TCRalphabeta/CD19-depleted stem cell transplant. CDR3 loop: CASSPRGRGGTGELFF. CDR3 DNA sequence: TGTGCCAGCAGCCCTAGAGGCAGGGGGGGGACCGGGGAGCTGTTTTTT.